The next 26 T cell receptor beta chains were all read from a single sample in a study of T cells in localized non-small cell lung cancer. Some clones are missing from TCRdb's copy, which holds only in-frame ones; the method was immunoSEQ multiplex PCR. The profile covers roughly 67,000 clones, with 84% appearing a single time and roughly 14% taken by the ten largest. Sequencing used peripheral blood, obtained before any cancer treatment. The source is a female donor of 60 years or more with stage I lung adenocarcinoma.

The J gene is TRBJ2-7, the V gene TRBV2; no reliable D call. CDR1 and CDR2 from the germline V gene are SNHLY and FYNNEI. The CDR3 is made up of 13 amino acids. V was trimmed by 9 bases and J by 7 bases, leaving 19 bases between them. The chain's CDR3 is CASHYAAIREQYF. CDR3 sequence (DNA): TGTGCCAGTCACTACGCTGCTATCCGAGAGCAGTACTTC.

In nucleotides, the CDR3 is TGTGCCAGCAGCCAGGGGGGGCACACTGAAGCTTTCTTT. Residues: CASSQGGHTEAFF. The genes are TRBV9 and TRBJ1-1; 7 nucleotides match TRBD1. Per the germline V gene, CDR1 is SGDLS and CDR2 is YYNGEE. The CDR3 totals 13 residues. The trim removed 4 bases at V and 3 bases at J, leaving 3 bases unmatched.

The V call is TRBV5-1, the J call TRBJ2-2; D not certain. Per the germline V gene, CDR1 is SGHRS and CDR2 is YFSETQ. V was pared by 4 bases and J by 0 bases, with 10 bases between. The CDR3 has 15 amino acids. The CDR3 loop reads CASSTVPANTGELFF. CDR3 bases: TGCGCCAGCAGCACGGTACCCGCGAACACCGGGGAGCTGTTTTTT. Looking up the rest from reference TRBV5-1 and TRBJ2-2 gives the full variable domain: KAGVTQTPRYLIKTRGQQVTLSCSPISGHRSVSWYQQTPGQGLQFLFEYFSETQRNKGNFPGRFSGRQFSNSRSEMNVSTLELGDSALYLCASSTVPANTGELFFGEGSRLTVL.

The gene calls are TRBV6-5 and TRBJ2-3; 7 nucleotides align to TRBD2. After removal of 2 bases from V and 4 bases from J, the junction contained 6 bases not matched to a gene. The germline CDR1 and CDR2 sequences are MNHEY and SVGAGI. The CDR3 consists of 15 residues. CDR3 sequence reads: CASSYTGGSPDTQYF. In nucleotides, the CDR3 is TGTGCCAGCAGTTACACTGGCGGGAGCCCAGATACGCAGTATTTT.

CDR3 residues: CASSPFDEETQYF. CDR3 DNA sequence: TGTGCCAGCTCACCTTTCGATGAAGAGACCCAGTACTTC. The rearrangement links TRBV18 to TRBJ2-5; D is undetermined. This CDR3 is 13 amino acids long. Germline V CDR1 and CDR2: KGHSH, LQKENI. The germline V and J ends were trimmed by 3 bases and 3 bases, with 8 bases remaining between them.

The chain links TRBV7-9 to TRBJ1-1; weak D call: TRBD1 (5 bases). Germline CDR1 reads SEHNR; CDR2 reads FQNEAQ (reference sequence). This CDR3 is built from 15 residues. V shed 5 bases and J shed 0 bases, with 13 bases lying between them. This chain's CDR3 is CASSSPQGMNTEAFF. The CDR3 DNA reads as TGTGCCAGCAGCAGTCCTCAGGGCATGAACACTGAAGCTTTCTTT.

The chain has TRBV7-3 and TRBJ2-2; weak D call: TRBD1 (6 bases). The CDR3 runs to 15 residues. Germline CDR1 reads SGHTA; CDR2 reads FQGTGA. V lost 5 bases, J lost 5 bases, and 15 bases lay in between. This chain's CDR3 is CASSRRTDATGELFF. The CDR3 DNA reads TGTGCCAGCAGCCGACGGACAGACGCTACCGGGGAGCTGTTTTTT.

The chain links TRBV18 to TRBJ2-2, with D unclear. CDR3 length: 13 amino acids. CDR1 and CDR2 from the germline V gene are KGHSH and LQKENI. Trimming took 3 bases from V and 2 from J, leaving 4 bases between them. The CDR3 reads CASSPPNTGELFF. The CDR3 DNA reads as TGTGCCAGCTCACCCCCCAACACCGGGGAGCTGTTTTTT. The full variable domain, completed using reference TRBV18 and TRBJ2-2, is NAGVMQNPRHLVRRRGQEARLRCSPMKGHSHVYWYRQLPEEGLKFMVYLQKENIIDESGMPKERFSAEFPKEGPSILRIQQVVRGDSAAYFCASSPPNTGELFFGEGSRLTVL.

V and J are TRBV28 and TRBJ2-1, with a tentative D call TRBD2 (6 bases). Germline V CDR1 and CDR2: MDHEN, SYDVKM. CDR3 length equals 14 residues. V lost 3 bases to trimming and J lost 8 bases, with 14 bases between them. CDR3 in DNA: TGTGCCAGCAGTTTTCGGGACTTACGGGATGAGCAGTTCTTC. This gives the protein CASSFRDLRDEQFF.

This clone was picked up a small number of times. The genes are TRBV5-6 and TRBJ2-1; D could derive from TRBD1 or TRBD2 (5 bases each). V lost 1 base and J 7 bases, leaving 18 bases between the germline ends. The CDR3 covers 16 residues. Germline values: CDR1 SGHDT, CDR2 YYEEEE. CDR3 DNA: TGTGCCAGCAGCTTGATGAGAGGGGCCTTAGGAAATGAGCAGTTCTTC. Translating it yields CASSLMRGALGNEQFF.

A few counts support this clone. J is TRBJ1-6 and V is TRBV10-3, with no clear D. Germline CDR1 reads ENHRY; CDR2 reads SYGVKD. The V and J ends lost 4 bases and 8 bases respectively, with 6 bases between them. This CDR3 is built from 12 residues. The CDR3 loop reads CAISGMDSPLHF. The CDR3 DNA is TGTGCCATCAGTGGGATGGATTCACCCCTCCACTTT.

The rearrangement uses TRBV6-1 and TRBJ2-7, with 8 bases fitting TRBD1. The CDR3 runs to 14 residues. Losses at the gene ends were 8 bases for V and 1 base for J; bases not matched to a gene: 7. Per the germline V gene, CDR1 is MNHNS and CDR2 is SASEGT. The DNA for the CDR3 is TGTGCCAGCTTGTGGACAGGGAAGTCCTACGAGCAGTACTTC. This sequence encodes CASLWTGKSYEQYF.

J is TRBJ2-5 and V is TRBV11-2; D gene uncertain. This CDR3 has 16 amino acids. From germline, CDR1 is SGHAT and CDR2 FQNNGV. The V and J ends lost 3 bases and 1 base respectively, with 15 bases between them. Here the CDR3 DNA reads TGTGCCAGCAGCTTTAGCTGGACGGTGGGCCAAGAGACCCAGTACTTC. Its protein is CASSFSWTVGQETQYF.

This clone was recorded once. Mismatch with germline at one junction end may stem from a read error. The genes are TRBV7-7 and TRBJ2-2; no firm D call. The CDR3 is made up of 14 amino acids. The V gene's germline CDR1 is SSHAT and CDR2 FNYEAQ (reference sequence). Here the CDR3 reads CASSLNTNTGELFF. The CDR3 DNA follows: TGTGCTAGCAGCTTGAATACCAACACCGGGGAGCTGTTTTTT. The whole variable domain, filled in from reference TRBV7-7 and TRBJ2-2, reads GAGVSQSPRYKVTKRGQDVTLRCDPISSHATLYWYQQALGQGPEFLTYFNYEAQPDKSGLPSDRFSAERPEGSISTLTIQRTEQRDSAMYRCASSLNTNTGELFFGEGSRLTVL.

The chain employs TRBV7-6 and TRBJ1-1, with D hard to call. Between the trimmed V and J ends, which lost 3 bases and 2 bases, there was a span of 10 bases. Germline lookup yields CDR1 SGHVS and CDR2 FNYEAQ. The CDR3 is made up of 14 amino acids. The CDR3 DNA sequence: TGTGCCAGCAGCTTGGGCCTTACAAACACTGAAGCTTTCTTT. Protein sequence: CASSLGLTNTEAFF.

This chain connects TRBV18 to TRBJ2-2; 7 nucleotides line up with TRBD1. This CDR3 comprises 15 residues. Germline lookup yields CDR1 KGHSH and CDR2 LQKENI. Trimming took 3 bases from V and 4 from J; bases not matched to a gene: 5. CDR3 in amino acids: CASSPRQGITGELFF. CDR3 DNA sequence: TGTGCCAGCTCACCTAGACAGGGTATCACCGGGGAGCTGTTTTTT.

The chain combines TRBV9 with TRBJ2-1, with 11 bases matching TRBD2. V gave up 4 bases and J gave up 4 bases; unmatched junction bases: 10. Germline lookup yields CDR1 SGDLS and CDR2 YYNGEE. The CDR3 loop spans 17 amino acids. The CDR3 reads CASSFRLAGGRYNEQFF. The DNA of the CDR3 is TGTGCCAGCAGCTTCCGATTAGCGGGGGGGCGGTACAATGAGCAGTTCTTC. The whole variable domain, filled in from reference TRBV9 and TRBJ2-1, reads DSGVTQTPKHLITATGQRVTLRCSPRSGDLSVYWYQQSLDQGLQFLIQYYNGEERAKGNILERFSAQQFPDLHSELNLSSLELGDSALYFCASSFRLAGGRYNEQFFGPGTRLTVL.

CDR3: CSVLLAGGLNTGELFF. As DNA, the CDR3 is TGCAGCGTCCTACTAGCGGGAGGGCTAAACACCGGGGAGCTGTTTTTT. The V call is TRBV29-1, the J call TRBJ2-2; 13 bases align to TRBD2. The CDR3 sequence is 16 residues long. The V segment lost 6 bases and the J segment 2 bases; nucleotides outside the gene matches: 6. The germline V gene has CDR1 SQVTM and CDR2 ANQGSEA.

The chain is built from TRBV7-2 and TRBJ2-7; D assignment may be TRBD1 or TRBD2 (5 bases each). Trimming stripped 0 bases from V and 9 bases from J, with 18 bases between. The CDR3 loop spans 15 amino acids. Germline CDR1 reads SGHTA; CDR2 reads FQGNSA. CDR3 DNA sequence: TGTGCCAGCAGCTTAGCGTCGGTGACTACGGGACCGCAGTACTTC. Protein: CASSLASVTTGPQYF.

The chain employs TRBV5-5 and TRBJ1-2; D is unresolved. This CDR3 has 13 amino acids. Germline values: CDR1 SGHKS, CDR2 YYEKEE (reference sequence). V lost 4 bases and J lost 4, with 11 bases in between. The CDR3 spells CASSTDTAYGYTF. The CDR3 DNA is TGTGCCAGCAGCACTGACACCGCCTATGGCTACACCTTC. The full variable domain, with the rest looked up from reference TRBV5-5 and TRBJ1-2, is DAGVTQSPTHLIKTRGQQVTLRCSPISGHKSVSWYQQVLGQGPQFIFQYYEKEERGRGNFPDRFSARQFPNYSSELNVNALLLGDSALYLCASSTDTAYGYTFGSGTRLTVV.

The chain joins TRBV5-1 to TRBJ2-3, with unresolved D. The CDR3 has 14 amino acids. V shed 0 bases and J shed 7 bases, with 12 bases lying between them. Germline CDR1 is SGHRS and CDR2 is YFSETQ. CDR3: CASSLVGGDNTQYF. The DNA of the CDR3 is TGCGCCAGCAGCTTGGTTGGTGGGGATAATACGCAGTATTTT. The full variable domain, its missing parts supplied by reference TRBV5-1 and TRBJ2-3, is KAGVTQTPRYLIKTRGQQVTLSCSPISGHRSVSWYQQTPGQGLQFLFEYFSETQRNKGNFPGRFSGRQFSNSRSEMNVSTLELGDSALYLCASSLVGGDNTQYFGPGTRLTVL.

This clone came up once. The rearrangement links TRBV9 to TRBJ1-6; TRBD1 matches at 8 bases. J gave up 10 bases and V 0 bases, and 3 bases lay outside the gene matches. The germline CDR1 and CDR2 sequences are SGDLS and YYNGEE. This CDR3 is 14 amino acids long. The CDR3 region is CASSVGQGWSPLHF. The CDR3 DNA follows: TGTGCCAGCAGCGTAGGACAGGGGTGGTCACCCCTCCACTTT.

About this clone itself: Compared with germline, one end of the junction differs, possibly owing to a read error. The V and J genes are TRBV10-1 and TRBJ1-2, with D possibly TRBD1 on 5 matching bases. The CDR3 is made up of 10 amino acids. The germline V gene encodes CDR1 WNHNN and CDR2 SYGVQD (reference sequence). Written as DNA, the CDR3 is TGCGCCAGCAGTGAGTCCCGGACATTCTTC. Translation gives CASSESRTFF.

A few counts support this clone. The chain recombines TRBV7-8 with TRBJ2-7; D gene ambiguous. The CDR3 has 14 amino acids. Per the germline V gene, CDR1 is SGHVS and CDR2 is FQNEAQ. V shed 5 bases and J shed 3 bases, with 14 bases lying between them. The CDR3 loop is CASSVQVAGYEQYF. In nucleotides, the CDR3 is TGTGCCAGCAGCGTCCAAGTGGCAGGCTACGAGCAGTACTTC.

The chain has TRBV6-6 and TRBJ1-1, with TRBD1 matching 8 bases. The ends lost 5 bases at V and 6 bases at J; junction bases unmatched: 8. Germline V gene sequence: CDR1 MNHNY, CDR2 SVGAGI (reference sequence). This CDR3 contains 14 residues. The CDR3 loop is CASSTSDRAAEAFF. CDR3 sequence (DNA): TGTGCCAGCAGTACCTCGGACAGGGCGGCTGAAGCTTTCTTT.

This chain connects TRBV30 to TRBJ1-5, with D perhaps matching TRBD1 (5 bases). V was trimmed by 3 bases and J by 11 bases, leaving 23 bases between them. Germline CDR1 is GTSNPN and CDR2 is SVGIG (reference sequence). The CDR3 is 15 residues long. In DNA, the CDR3 is TGTGCCTGGAGCCGGACCGGGACGTGGGGGTTAACCCAGCATTTT. Amino acid sequence: CAWSRTGTWGLTQHF.